This T cell receptor (beta chain) was observed in a study of blood T cells in healthy people across ages. Extractions gave at least 5.5 micrograms of total RNA per sample. The use of a sample-barcoded 5' primer and a J-beta primer mix characterized a second PCR of roughly 7 to 12 cycles. TCRdb called the 5' RACE reads again in MiXCR, with one record for every CDR3 protein. The profile shows 1.5 million to 2 million distinct CDR3 sequences, around 35% of them singletons. V lost 3 bases and J lost 4, with 16 bases in between. Germline V gives CDR1 MNHEY, CDR2 SVGAGI. This CDR3 spans 16 amino acids. This chain uses TRBV6-5 with TRBJ1-5, with D possibly being TRBD1 (6 bases). The receptor comes from a woman in her 30s in good health. What was sequenced was blood. This CDR3 is CASSYLVGGTNQPQHF. Written as DNA, the CDR3 is TGTGCCAGCAGTTATCTGGTAGGAGGGACAAATCAGCCCCAGCATTTT.